This T cell receptor beta chain was obtained from a study of blood T cell repertoires in COVID-19. The repertoire was sequenced with immunoSEQ multiplex PCR; TCRdb's copy has only in-frame clones and lacks some. The sample includes about 250,000 clones, 85% of them seen just once. This CDR3 spans 16 amino acids. The V and J ends lost 5 bases and 5 bases, in that order; junction bases with no gene match: 13. Germline CDR1 and CDR2: LNHDA and SQIVND (reference sequence). The chain carries TRBV19 and TRBJ2-7; 9 positions match TRBD1. The sample was peripheral blood. This TCR was sampled from a man aged 50-60 years with COVID-19, enrolled during active disease. CDR3 in amino acids: CASSPGDRAVGHEQYF. CDR3 bases: TGTGCCAGTAGTCCTGGGGACAGGGCAGTGGGCCACGAGCAGTACTTC.